What follows are 30 T cell receptor beta chains derived from one specimen sequenced in a study of blood T cell repertoires in COVID-19. Profiling relied on immunoSEQ multiplex PCR, and the TCRdb table lists in-frame clones only, not all of them. The profile shows under 80,000 clones, 70% to 90% of them singletons. Material for sequencing was peripheral blood. These receptors were taken from a man in his sixties or seventies with active COVID-19.

V and J are TRBV18 and TRBJ2-2; 7 bases match TRBD1. The J segment lost 2 bases and the V segment lost 3 bases, leaving 9 bases of the junction unmatched. CDR1 is KGHSH and CDR2 is LQKENI in the germline V gene. The CDR3 runs to 17 residues. The CDR3: CASSPQVAGGNTGELFF. CDR3 DNA sequence: TGTGCCAGCTCACCCCAGGTCGCAGGGGGAAACACCGGGGAGCTGTTTTTT.

The chain is built from TRBV30 and TRBJ2-1; 11 bases agree with TRBD2. This CDR3 has 15 residues. The trim removed 5 bases at V and 9 bases at J, leaving 12 bases unmatched. Looked up from germline, CDR1 is GTSNPN and CDR2 is SVGIG (reference sequence). CDR3 in DNA: TGTGCCTGGCGGAACATTAGCGGGAGGGCGGGTGAGCAGTTCTTC. Amino acids: CAWRNISGRAGEQFF.

Remarks on this clone: A read error may produce the germline difference seen at one junction end. The J gene is TRBJ1-1, the V gene TRBV3-1 (or the pseudogene TRBV3-2), with 7 bases lining up with TRBD1. Germline loops: CDR1 LGHDT, CDR2 YNNKEL (reference sequence). This CDR3 is built from 15 residues. The CDR3 region has the DNA TGTGCCAGCACCCAAAGCAGGGGGGTCGGGGCTGAAGCTTTCTTT. It yields the protein CASTQSRGVGAEAFF.

The chain combines TRBV7-2 with TRBJ2-7, with 16 bases aligning to TRBD2. The CDR3 totals 18 residues. Germline V gives CDR1 SGHTA, CDR2 FQGNSA. With V trimmed by 1 base and J by 6 bases, 9 bases remained unmatched. The CDR3 DNA follows: TGTGCCAGCAGCTTAGAGGGACTAGCGGGAGGGCCGTCCCTCGAGCAGTACTTC. Translated, it gives CASSLEGLAGGPSLEQYF.

The sample holds one count of this clone. CDR3 sequence reads: CASSPGGGTDTQYF. The CDR3 DNA reads TGTGCCAGCAGCCCCGGGGGGGGCACAGATACGCAGTATTTT. The chain combines TRBV11-3 with TRBJ2-3; 8 nucleotides align to TRBD2. Per germline, CDR1 SGHNT and CDR2 YENEEA. V shed 5 bases and J 1 base; nucleotides not matched to a gene: 2. The CDR3 contains 14 residues.

Relative to its sample, this clone is medium-sized. The V gene is TRBV9, the J gene TRBJ1-2; D may be TRBD1 (5 bases). Trimming took 0 bases from V and 1 from J, leaving 7 bases between them. This CDR3 has 14 amino acids. Germline loops: CDR1 SGDLS, CDR2 YYNGEE. DNA for the CDR3: TGTGCCAGCAGCGTAGACGACAGTAACTATGGCTACACCTTC. Translation: CASSVDDSNYGYTF.

The chain carries TRBV7-6 and TRBJ2-7; tentatively, D is TRBD2 (5 bases). Per germline, CDR1 SGHVS and CDR2 FNYEAQ. Trimming pared 4 bases from V and 4 bases from J, leaving 11 bases between. This CDR3 is 13 amino acids long. The CDR3 nucleotides are TGTGCCAGCAGCTCGGCCCCGGGGTACGAGCAGTACTTC. Protein product: CASSSAPGYEQYF.

The gene calls are TRBV7-8 and TRBJ1-3, with TRBD1 matching over 7 bases. Germline CDR1 reads SGHVS; CDR2 reads FQNEAQ. V shed 5 bases, J shed 0 bases, and the junction held 13 bases outside the gene matches. The CDR3 has 18 residues. The CDR3 region is CASSRAPQGRSSGNTIYF. As DNA, the CDR3 is TGTGCCAGCAGCCGTGCCCCACAGGGGAGGTCCTCTGGAAACACCATATATTTT. The full variable domain, rest sourced from reference TRBV7-8 and TRBJ1-3, is GAGVSQSPRYKVAKRGQDVALRCDPISGHVSLFWYQQALGQGPEFLTYFQNEAQLDKSGLPSDRFFAERPEGSVSTLKIQRTQQEDSAVYLCASSRAPQGRSSGNTIYFGEGSWLTVV.

The gene calls are TRBV18 and TRBJ1-4; the D gene is possibly TRBD1 (5 bases). CDR1 is KGHSH and CDR2 is LQKENI in the germline V gene. CDR3 length equals 17 residues. The ends were cut back, 0 bases at V and 0 bases at J, with 11 bases in the middle. In DNA form, the CDR3 reads TGTGCCAGCTCACCACCCGTCGGGGGAGCAACTAATGAAAAACTGTTTTTT. Its translation is CASSPPVGGATNEKLFF.

The chain's CDR3 is CASSLGGEVLGYTF. For the CDR3, the DNA is TGTGCCAGCAGTTTGGGCGGGGAGGTATTAGGCTACACCTTC. V is TRBV27 and J is TRBJ1-2; D is unclear. This CDR3 has 14 residues. Germline V lookup: CDR1 MNHEY, CDR2 SMNVEV (reference sequence). Trimming pared 3 bases from V and 8 bases from J, leaving 16 bases between.

The chain joins TRBV19 to TRBJ2-1; D is unclear. Between the trimmed V and J ends, which lost 4 bases and 0 bases, there was a span of 7 bases. Looked up from germline, CDR1 is LNHDA and CDR2 is SQIVND (reference sequence). This CDR3 contains 14 residues. CDR3 sequence: CASSTPSSYNEQFF. The CDR3 DNA reads TGTGCCAGTAGTACTCCTAGCTCCTACAATGAGCAGTTCTTC.

V is TRBV28 and J is TRBJ2-5; TRBD2 agrees at 7 bases. The germline CDR1 and CDR2 sequences are MDHEN and SYDVKM. The ends lost 3 bases at V and 9 bases at J; junction bases unmatched: 7. The CDR3 loop spans 13 amino acids. CDR3 residues: CASSFGLGVAQYF. CDR3 coding DNA: TGTGCCAGCAGTTTTGGACTAGGGGTGGCCCAGTACTTC.

The chain carries TRBV7-2 and TRBJ2-4; unclear D gene. Germline V CDR1 and CDR2: SGHTA, FQGNSA. The CDR3 consists of 16 residues. V was pared by 1 base and J by 2 bases, with 12 bases between. The DNA for the CDR3 is TGTGCCAGCAGCTTAGGCGGCAGCTCCACCAAAAACATTCAGTACTTC. As protein: CASSLGGSSTKNIQYF. Together with reference TRBV7-2 and TRBJ2-4, the CDR3 gives the full variable domain: GAGVSQSPSNKVTEKGKDVELRCDPISGHTALYWYRQSLGQGLEFLIYFQGNSAPDKSGLPSDRFSAERTGGSVSTLTIQRTQQEDSAVYLCASSLGGSSTKNIQYFGAGTRLSVL.

The chain is built from TRBV6-5 and TRBJ1-1, with TRBD1 as a possible D gene (5 bases). Trimming cost V 0 bases and J 11 bases, with 19 bases left between them. The germline V gene has CDR1 MNHEY and CDR2 SVGAGI. This CDR3 has 15 residues. This chain's CDR3 is CASSYSSGGNKMAFF. CDR3 DNA: TGTGCCAGCAGTTACTCGTCCGGGGGGAATAAAATGGCTTTCTTT.

This clone was observed once. The chain carries TRBV5-1 and TRBJ2-3; TRBD2 matches 7 bases. Germline assignment: CDR1 SGHRS and CDR2 YFSETQ. With 0 bases clipped from V and 1 base from J, the junction kept 5 bases outside the gene matches. The CDR3 runs 16 residues. The CDR3 reads CASSLDAAGGTDTQYF. CDR3 DNA sequence: TGCGCCAGCAGCTTGGATGCTGCGGGAGGCACAGATACGCAGTATTTT.

This clone was found once. CDR3 loop: CATSGTSGGETQYF. In nucleotides, the CDR3 is TGTGCTACCTCAGGGACTAGCGGGGGGGAGACCCAGTACTTC. The J gene is TRBJ2-5, the V gene TRBV7-7; TRBD2 aligns across 15 bases. The CDR3 is made up of 14 amino acids. CDR1 is SSHAT, CDR2 FNYEAQ, per germline (reference sequence).

The chain carries TRBV7-6 and TRBJ1-2, with 8 bases that match TRBD1. Trimming at V came to 5 bases and at J to 13 bases, leaving 12 bases not matched to a gene. The CDR3 contains 13 residues. Germline V gene data show CDR1 as SGHVS and CDR2 as FNYEAQ. CDR3 sequence: CASSLGQGPPGTF. CDR3 in DNA: TGTGCCAGCAGCCTAGGACAGGGTCCACCGGGCACCTTC.

The J gene is TRBJ2-1, the V gene TRBV4-1; 7 nucleotides align to TRBD2. Germline V lookup: CDR1 MGHRA, CDR2 YSYEKL. J was trimmed by 4 bases and V by 0 bases; bases with no gene match: 3. This CDR3 region has 15 residues. CDR3 amino acids: CASSQDSGLYNEQFF. Written as DNA, the CDR3 is TGCGCCAGCAGCCAAGATTCGGGACTATACAATGAGCAGTTCTTC.

CDR3 residues: CASSIGQGGYGYTF. The CDR3 DNA is TGTGCCAGCAGCATAGGACAGGGCGGCTATGGCTACACCTTC. The chain recombines TRBV6-5 with TRBJ1-2, with 8 bases lining up with TRBD1. The ends lost 6 bases at V and 4 bases at J; junction bases unmatched: 7. The CDR3 extends over 14 amino acids. Germline-derived CDR1 and CDR2 are MNHEY and SVGAGI.

The genes are TRBV19 and TRBJ1-1; TRBD1 matches 7 bases. Unmatched junction bases numbered 7, after V lost 5 bases and J lost 1 base. The CDR3 sequence is 15 residues long. Germline V CDR1 and CDR2: LNHDA, SQIVND (reference sequence). The CDR3 nucleotides are TGTGCCAGTAGTCCCTGGGACAGACCGAACACTGAAGCTTTCTTT. This sequence encodes CASSPWDRPNTEAFF.

The rearrangement uses TRBV7-2 and TRBJ1-2; D remains ambiguous. V was clipped by 5 bases and J by 4 bases, with 8 bases between them. The CDR3 spans 12 residues. CDR1 is SGHTA and CDR2 is FQGNSA in the germline V gene. CDR3 residues: CASSLTPYGYTF. The DNA of the CDR3 is TGTGCCAGCAGCCTAACCCCCTATGGCTACACCTTC.

This clone was seen a single time. The rearrangement uses TRBV7-2 and TRBJ2-7; 8 nucleotides line up with TRBD2. The CDR3 sequence is 16 residues long. Unmatched junction bases numbered 11, after V lost 5 bases and J lost 2 bases. CDR1 is SGHTA and CDR2 is FQGNSA in the germline V gene. Here the CDR3 reads CASSPRGGDLTYEQYF. CDR3 nucleotides: TGTGCCAGCAGCCCCCGGGGGGGCGATCTAACCTACGAGCAGTACTTC.

V and J are TRBV9 and TRBJ2-7; 10 bases align to TRBD2. Losses at the gene ends were 4 bases for V and 2 bases for J; bases not matched to a gene: 6. Germline V lookup: CDR1 SGDLS, CDR2 YYNGEE. This CDR3 is built from 15 residues. The CDR3 DNA sequence: TGTGCCAGCAGCCCCCGGACTAGCGGACCCTACGAGCAGTACTTC. The encoded protein is CASSPRTSGPYEQYF. Complete variable domain (other parts from reference TRBV9 and TRBJ2-7): DSGVTQTPKHLITATGQRVTLRCSPRSGDLSVYWYQQSLDQGLQFLIQYYNGEERAKGNILERFSAQQFPDLHSELNLSSLELGDSALYFCASSPRTSGPYEQYFGPGTRLTVT.

The V gene is TRBV19, the J gene TRBJ2-1, with 9 nucleotides matching TRBD1. From germline, CDR1 is LNHDA and CDR2 SQIVND (reference sequence). V shed 3 bases, J shed 8 bases, and the junction held 8 bases outside the gene matches. This CDR3 has 15 amino acids. CDR3 sequence reads: CASSIPGTGFDEQFF. CDR3 in DNA: TGTGCCAGTAGTATCCCCGGGACAGGGTTCGATGAGCAGTTCTTC.

This chain links TRBV30 with TRBJ1-1; no clear D. V was cut by 2 bases and J by 0 bases, with 7 bases left in between. Germline lookup yields CDR1 GTSNPN and CDR2 SVGIG (reference sequence). This CDR3 has 13 amino acids. The CDR3 bases are TGTGCCTGGAGTCCAAACATGAACACTGAAGCTTTCTTT. Translating it yields CAWSPNMNTEAFF.

The CDR3 DNA is TGTGCCAGCAGCTCCGGGACAGGGCTCCCTTACGAGCAGTACTTC. Its protein is CASSSGTGLPYEQYF. The chain employs TRBV6-5 and TRBJ2-7, with TRBD1 matching over 9 bases. CDR1 MNHEY and CDR2 SVGAGI come from the germline V gene. V gave up 6 bases and J gave up 4 bases; unmatched junction bases: 10. CDR3 length: 15 residues.

V and J are TRBV5-1 and TRBJ1-1; D is unclear. In germline, CDR1 is SGHRS, CDR2 YFSETQ. CDR3 size: 12 residues. V lost 0 bases and J lost 6, with 6 bases in between. The CDR3 loop is CASSLGQAEAFF. The CDR3 region has the DNA TGCGCCAGCAGCTTGGGGCAGGCTGAAGCTTTCTTT.

This sequence joins TRBV7-2 and TRBJ2-7, with D perhaps TRBD1 (5 bases). V lost 2 bases and J lost 7, with 18 bases in between. The CDR3 loop spans 15 amino acids. Per germline, CDR1 SGHTA and CDR2 FQGNSA. The CDR3 protein is CASSLWRQGNREQYF. The CDR3 bases are TGTGCCAGCAGCTTATGGCGGCAGGGTAATCGGGAGCAGTACTTC.

The chain recombines TRBV3-1 (or the pseudogene TRBV3-2) with TRBJ2-7, with D possibly TRBD1 on 7 matching bases. From germline, CDR1 is LGHDT and CDR2 YNNKEL (reference sequence). The CDR3 is 16 residues long. Deletions cut 2 bases from V and 2 bases from J, with 16 bases between. CDR3 sequence reads: CASSQTGAPGAYEQYF. The CDR3 bases are TGTGCCAGCAGCCAAACAGGGGCCCCGGGAGCCTACGAGCAGTACTTC.

The rearrangement joins TRBV21-1 to TRBJ2-1; TRBD2, the table's D call, was not compared with the DNA. TRBV21-1 is a pseudogene segment. This CDR3 spans 20 amino acids. The CDR3 sequence is CASSARQGHRAGGSYNEQFF. CDR3 coding DNA: TGTGCCAGCAGCGCCCGACAAGGCCACAGGGCGGGGGGCTCCTACAATGAGCAGTTCTTC.